This is a list of T cell receptor beta chains from one sample in a study of siplizumab effects on memory and regulatory T cells. The assay was immunoSEQ multiplex PCR, and TCRdb's table has in-frame clones only and misses some. The sample includes some 97,000 clones, 92% of them seen just once. The specimen was Tregs sorted from blood. The source is a human donor in good health. Each CDR3 is given without its conserved first and last residue. A D gene is named only where the DNA matches it firmly.

>TRBJ1-1|NA|TRBV7-9
ASSLKENTEAF
>TRBJ1-1|NA|TRBV7-9
ASSRTDTNTEAF
>TRBJ2-1|TRBD1|TRBV7-2
ASRQTGNNEQF
>TRBJ2-1|TRBD1|TRBV5-1
ASSSTRTGLYNEQF
>TRBJ1-1|NA|TRBV11-3
ASSLDGPNTEAF
>TRBJ1-1|NA|TRBV5-4
ASSRFGRNTEAF
>TRBJ2-7|TRBD1|TRBV28
ASRPSGTGAYYEQY
>TRBJ2-7|NA|TRBV27
ASSLSLGIADSSYEQY
>TRBJ2-7|TRBD2|TRBV7-6
ASSPNLGLAGGYYEQY
>TRBJ1-2|NA|TRBV18
ASSPTSFYGYT
>TRBJ2-6|TRBD1|TRBV28
ASSFRQGVSSGANVLT